The 26 T cell receptor beta chains below were found in one sample sequenced in a study of GPR56 and killer-like receptors on CD4 memory cells. TCRdb reanalyzed the reads, giving one entry per CDR3 protein sequence and no DNA. The sample data list around 61 distinct CDR3 sequences. FACS enrichment separated five CD4+ populations based on killer cell lectin-like receptor and GPR56 expression. Specimen: memory CD4+ T cells from blood. The receptors here all came from a human donor in good health.

The V gene is TRBV27, the J gene TRBJ1-1. Germline CDR1 is MNHEY and CDR2 is SMNVEV (reference sequence). This CDR3 spans 14 amino acids. CDR3 sequence: CASSQRGGSTEAFF.

The chain has TRBV25-1 and TRBJ2-5; with no DNA, the TCRdb D assignment of TRBD2 cannot be verified. Germline V gene data show CDR1 as MGHDK and CDR2 as SYGVNS. The CDR3 runs 16 residues. The CDR3 reads CASSATSGAMSETQYF.

The rearrangement joins TRBV5-1 to TRBJ2-5; without DNA, the TCRdb call of TRBD1 cannot be checked. Germline V gene data show CDR1 as SGHRS and CDR2 as YFSETQ. This CDR3 contains 15 residues. The CDR3 protein is CASSTGQGREETQYF.

Measured by frequency, this clonotype is large. V usage is TRBV7-2 and J usage is TRBJ2-6; the D call from TCRdb, TRBD1, cannot be confirmed without DNA. The germline V gene encodes CDR1 SGHTA and CDR2 FQGNSA. The CDR3 totals 15 residues. The CDR3 reads CASSWRGSGANVLTF.

This clonotype shows up as large (0.1 to 1%) by frequency. The V and J genes are TRBV27 and TRBJ1-1. This CDR3 comprises 14 residues. The germline gives CDR1 MNHEY, CDR2 SMNVEV (reference sequence). The CDR3 here is CASRGGRLNTEAFF.

The chain has TRBV6-1 and TRBJ2-3. The CDR3 is made up of 11 amino acids. Germline CDR1 MNHNS, CDR2 SASEGT. The chain's CDR3 is CASEVTDTQYF.

This clonotype shows up as hyperexpanded by frequency. V gene TRBV10-3 combines with J gene TRBJ1-4. The CDR3 length is 14 residues. Per the germline V gene, CDR1 is ENHRY and CDR2 is SYGVKD. The CDR3 sequence: CAISEGQRNEKLFF.

Its frequency marks this clonotype as hyperexpanded. This chain links TRBV6-6 with TRBJ2-7. Germline CDR1 is MNHNY and CDR2 is SVGAGI (reference sequence). The CDR3 covers 14 residues. The CDR3 loop reads CASTHEESSYEQYF.

Frequency places this clonotype as large. The V gene is TRBV20-1, the J gene TRBJ1-6. CDR1 and CDR2 (germline): DFQATT, SNEGSKA (reference sequence). This CDR3 has 12 amino acids. The CDR3 protein is CSARGVASPLHF.

This clonotype is called medium-sized (0.01 to 0.1%) based on its frequency. The V and J genes are TRBV4-1 and TRBJ1-2; TCRdb returns TRBD1, unconfirmable since there is no DNA. Per germline, CDR1 MGHRA and CDR2 YSYEKL. There are 16 residues in the CDR3. This chain's CDR3 is CASSQAWLDRGHGYTF.

V and J are TRBV7-3 and TRBJ2-3; the D call of TRBD2 rests on TCRdb alone, since no DNA is present to check it. Germline V gives CDR1 SGHTA, CDR2 FQGTGA. This CDR3 has 16 residues. The CDR3 spells CASSLRIAGETDTQYF.

Frequency places this clonotype as hyperexpanded (1% or more). The chain joins TRBV10-1 to TRBJ2-1; as DNA is missing, the TRBD2 call by TCRdb cannot be tested. The CDR3 spans 15 residues. CDR1 WNHNN and CDR2 SYGVQD come from the germline V gene (reference sequence). The CDR3 sequence: CASSESRAGGHEQFF.

This clonotype ranks as large in terms of frequency. This chain uses TRBV12-3 or TRBV12-4 with TRBJ2-3; the TCRdb D gene call, TRBD2, has no DNA to confirm it. The CDR3 totals 16 residues. This CDR3 reads CASSPLSGGATDTQYF.

Judged by frequency, this clonotype is hyperexpanded (1% or more). The chain carries TRBV10-3 and TRBJ1-2; there is no DNA to check the TCRdb D call of TRBD1. CDR3 length: 15 amino acids. Germline values: CDR1 ENHRY, CDR2 SYGVKD. This CDR3 reads CAISDDRGNNYGYTF.

The gene calls are TRBV6-5 and TRBJ1-1; with no DNA, the TCRdb D assignment of TRBD1 cannot be verified. Germline V gene lookup returns CDR1 MNHEY and CDR2 SVGAGI. The CDR3 sequence is 13 residues long. CDR3 sequence: CASYTDRGIEAFF.

This clonotype ranks as large in terms of frequency. The chain combines TRBV12-3 or TRBV12-4 with TRBJ2-1; the TCRdb call, TRBD2, lacks DNA for checking. CDR3 length: 15 residues. CDR3 sequence reads: CASRPRGSSYNEQFF.

This chain links TRBV4-3 with TRBJ1-3. Germline V gene data show CDR1 as LGHNA and CDR2 as YSLEER. This CDR3 spans 15 amino acids. This chain's CDR3 is CASSQAAVSGNTIYF.

Frequency places this clonotype as large. The genes are TRBV18 and TRBJ2-4; TCRdb's D gene call, TRBD1, goes unchecked for lack of DNA. CDR3 size: 14 residues. Germline V gene data show CDR1 as KGHSH and CDR2 as LQKENI. The CDR3 here is CASSRSPGGDIQYF. The full variable domain, its missing parts supplied by reference TRBV18 and TRBJ2-4, is NAGVMQNPRHLVRRRGQEARLRCSPMKGHSHVYWYRQLPEEGLKFMVYLQKENIIDESGMPKERFSAEFPKEGPSILRIQQVVRGDSAAYFCASSRSPGGDIQYFGAGTRLSVL.

This clonotype is large by frequency. CDR3: CSARDSIGSAPMDQYF. The chain carries TRBV20-1 and TRBJ2-5; TCRdb names TRBD1, which stays unverified in the absence of DNA. The CDR3 runs to 16 residues. CDR1 and CDR2 from the germline V gene are DFQATT and SNEGSKA (reference sequence).

This clonotype ranks as hyperexpanded in terms of frequency. The J gene is TRBJ1-1, the V gene TRBV6-5; there is no DNA to check the TCRdb D call of TRBD1. CDR1 is MNHEY, CDR2 SVGAGI, per germline. The CDR3 is 14 residues long. The CDR3: CASSYTDRGIEAFF.

By frequency, this clonotype registers large. V is TRBV12-3 or TRBV12-4 and J is TRBJ1-2. The CDR3 runs 14 residues. The CDR3 here is CASSLEGGLYRYTF.

This clonotype is labeled hyperexpanded based on frequency. This chain connects TRBV6-6 to TRBJ1-5; the D gene TCRdb calls, TRBD1, cannot be checked with no DNA. Germline-derived CDR1 and CDR2 are MNHNY and SVGAGI (reference sequence). The CDR3 length is 18 residues. CDR3 residues: CASSYPRDSQGAGQPQHF.

The chain's CDR3 is CASSILTETQYF. The rearrangement uses TRBV28 and TRBJ2-5. The CDR3 contains 12 residues. Germline CDR1 reads MDHEN; CDR2 reads SYDVKM.

This clonotype is deemed hyperexpanded by its frequency. The rearrangement uses TRBV12-3 or TRBV12-4 and TRBJ1-2. The CDR3 has 12 amino acids. CDR3 residues: CASSSGARGYTF.

In terms of frequency, this clonotype is large. V gene TRBV24-1 combines with J gene TRBJ1-2; the TRBD1 assignment by TCRdb is unverifiable without DNA. CDR3 length: 13 amino acids. The germline CDR1 and CDR2 sequences are KGHDR and SFDVKD. This CDR3 reads CATSPTGIHGYTF.

This clonotype is classed as hyperexpanded by frequency. The chain has TRBV9 and TRBJ2-5; TCRdb indicates TRBD1, and absent DNA this call remains unverified. CDR3 length: 15 amino acids. Germline V gene lookup returns CDR1 SGDLS and CDR2 YYNGEE. The CDR3 spells CASSATVGGGETQYF.